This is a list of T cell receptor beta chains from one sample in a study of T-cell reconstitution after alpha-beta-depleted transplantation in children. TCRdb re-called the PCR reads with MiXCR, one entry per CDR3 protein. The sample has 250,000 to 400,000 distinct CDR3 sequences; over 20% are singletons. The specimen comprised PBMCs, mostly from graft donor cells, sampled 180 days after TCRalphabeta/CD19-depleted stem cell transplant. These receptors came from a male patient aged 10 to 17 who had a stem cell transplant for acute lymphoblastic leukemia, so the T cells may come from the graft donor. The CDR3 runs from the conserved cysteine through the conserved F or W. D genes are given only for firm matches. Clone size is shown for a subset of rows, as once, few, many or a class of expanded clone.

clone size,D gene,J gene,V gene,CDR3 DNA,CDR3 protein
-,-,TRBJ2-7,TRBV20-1,TGCAGTGCTAATTACAGGGAGGGGTACGAGCAGTACTTC,CSANYREGYEQYF
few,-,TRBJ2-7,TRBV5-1,TGCGCCAGCAGCTTGGCGGGGTGGGCCGGGAGCTCCTACGAGCAGTACTTC,CASSLAGWAGSSYEQYF
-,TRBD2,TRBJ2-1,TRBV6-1,TGTGCCAGCAGTCTTACTAGCGGAGGACGGAATGAGCAGTTCTTC,CASSLTSGGRNEQFF
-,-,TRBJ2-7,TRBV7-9,TGTGCCAGCAGAAATACAGGGTACGAGCAGTACTTC,CASRNTGYEQYF
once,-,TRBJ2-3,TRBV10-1,TGCGCCAGCAGGGCCGCGGGATGGAGCACAGATACGCAGTATTTT,CASRAAGWSTDTQYF
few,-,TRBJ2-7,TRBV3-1,TGTGCCAGCACCCCCCGTCGGACTCCCTCCTACGAGCAGTACTTC,CASTPRRTPSYEQYF
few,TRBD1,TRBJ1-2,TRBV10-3,TGTGCCATCGACAGGGGGACTAACTATGGCTACACCTTC,CAIDRGTNYGYTF
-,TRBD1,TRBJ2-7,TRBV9,TGTGCCAGCAGTACAGGGGTGGGGGAGCAGTACTTC,CASSTGVGEQYF
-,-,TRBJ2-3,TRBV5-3,TGTGCCAGAAGCTTGAGGGGGACTAGCACAGATACGCAGTATTTT,CARSLRGTSTDTQYF
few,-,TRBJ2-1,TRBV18,TGTGCCAGCAACGAGAGCTTAGGTGGGAATGAGCAGTTCTTC,CASNESLGGNEQFF
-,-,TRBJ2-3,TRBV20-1,TGCAGTGCTAGAGATCTCTCCGATACGCAGTATTTT,CSARDLSDTQYF
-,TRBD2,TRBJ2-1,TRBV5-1,TGCGCCAGCAGCTTGGTCACTAGCGGGGTCCGCGAGCAGTTCTTC,CASSLVTSGVREQFF
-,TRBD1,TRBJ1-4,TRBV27,TGTGCCAGCAGTTTATACGGGACAGGGGACGGGAAACTGTTTTTT,CASSLYGTGDGKLFF
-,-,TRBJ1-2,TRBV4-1,TGCGCCAGCAGCCAGATGACAGCCCTCCCTAACTATGGCTACACCTTC,CASSQMTALPNYGYTF
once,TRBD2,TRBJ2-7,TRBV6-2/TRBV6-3,TGTGCCAGCGGTCGAAGTTCCTACCTTGGGACTACCCGCTACGAGCAGTACTTC,CASGRSSYLGTTRYEQYF
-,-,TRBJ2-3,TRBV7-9,TGTGCCAGCACCAAAAGACAGGAGAGTACAGATACGCAGTATTTT,CASTKRQESTDTQYF
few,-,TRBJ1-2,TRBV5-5,TGTGCCAGCAACGACCCCCCCTATGGCTACACCTTC,CASNDPPYGYTF
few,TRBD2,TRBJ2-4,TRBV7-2,TGTGCCAGCAGCCCCTCGACTAGCCGCAAAAACATTCAGTACTTC,CASSPSTSRKNIQYF
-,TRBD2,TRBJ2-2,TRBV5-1,TGCGCCAGCAGCTTGGAAGGACTAGCGGGAGGACCGACCGGGGAGCTGTTTTTT,CASSLEGLAGGPTGELFF
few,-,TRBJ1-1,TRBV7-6,TGTGCCAGCAGCTTAACGGGTTTGAGCACTGAAGCTTTCTTT,CASSLTGLSTEAFF
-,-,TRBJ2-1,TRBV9,TGTGCCAGCGGCAACGGCTTAAGGAATGAGCAGTTCTTC,CASGNGLRNEQFF
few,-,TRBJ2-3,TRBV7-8,TGTGCCAGCAGCTTACGGCGGTCTAGCACAGATACGCAGTATTTT,CASSLRRSSTDTQYF
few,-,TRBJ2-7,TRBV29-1,TGCAGCGTTGAATTCCCAGGGGCCCACGAGCAGTACTTC,CSVEFPGAHEQYF
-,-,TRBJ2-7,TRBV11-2,TGTGCCAGCAGCTTAGGGGGTAGTGTGGTACCGCAGTACTTC,CASSLGGSVVPQYF